What follows are 3 T cell receptor beta chains derived from one specimen sequenced in a study of breast tumors, draining lymph nodes, adjacent tissues. Axillary draining lymph nodes of breast cancer patients supplied the node samples. TCRdb analysed the multiplex PCR reads with MiXCR anew, one entry per CDR3 protein. The data show about 180,000 distinct CDR3 sequences, roughly 35% seen once. The specimen was axillary lymph node tissue. The receptors come from a female donor with breast cancer. Some clones in this sample may be carry-over from other donors' samples.

A word on this clonotype: An end of the junction does not agree with germline; a read error may underlie this. The rearrangement uses TRBV7-9 and TRBJ1-4, with a tentative D call TRBD1 (5 bases). The CDR3 spans 19 residues. CDR1 is SEHNR, CDR2 FQNEAQ, per germline (reference sequence). This CDR3 is CASSPSLTIRPGTNERLFF. The CDR3 DNA sequence: TGTGCCAGTAGCCCTTCACTTACAATACGTCCTGGGACTAATGAAAGACTGTTTTTT.

This clonotype was seen at least ten times. The chain employs TRBV24-1 and TRBJ2-3; D is perhaps TRBD2 (5 bases). Trimming stripped 0 bases from V and 6 bases from J, with 9 bases between. The CDR3 spans 14 residues. Germline-derived CDR1 and CDR2 are KGHDR and SFDVKD. The CDR3 region has the DNA TGTGCCACCAGTGATTTGCGAGGGTCCGATACGCAGTATTTT. It translates to CATSDLRGSDTQYF.

A note on this clonotype: This sequence may be a read error, since a much larger clone differs from it by one base. Because the CDR3 is missing its conserved closing phenylalanine or tryptophan, this is likely a read error. The chain combines TRBV28 with TRBJ1-6, with D possibly matching TRBD1 (6 bases). Germline V gene lookup returns CDR1 MDHEN and CDR2 SYDVKM. Trimming cost V 7 bases and J 0 bases, with 7 bases left between them. CDR3 length: 14 amino acids. CDR3 amino acids: CASMGHSYNSPLHS. CDR3 nucleotides: TGTGCCAGCATGGGACACTCCTATAATTCACCCCTCCACTCT.